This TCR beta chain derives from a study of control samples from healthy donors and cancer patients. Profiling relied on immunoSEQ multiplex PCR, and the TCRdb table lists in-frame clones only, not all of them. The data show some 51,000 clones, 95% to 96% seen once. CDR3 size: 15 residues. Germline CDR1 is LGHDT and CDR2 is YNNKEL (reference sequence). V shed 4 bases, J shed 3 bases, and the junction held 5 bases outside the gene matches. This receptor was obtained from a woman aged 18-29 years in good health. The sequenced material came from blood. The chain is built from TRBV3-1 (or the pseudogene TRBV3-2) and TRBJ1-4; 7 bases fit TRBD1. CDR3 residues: CASSPRGQSNEKLFF. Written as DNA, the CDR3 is TGTGCCAGCAGCCCCAGGGGACAGTCTAATGAAAAACTGTTTTTT.